This T cell receptor (beta chain) was retrieved from a study of blood T cell repertoires in COVID-19. Study-wide context: In each case, the material was cDNA or gDNA derived from T cells, B-cell-depleted T cells, or PBMCs.

Recruitment covered under 25 US areas and drew participants whose ages spanned roughly 18 to 100 years. Allocation to cohorts depended on clinical history reported by the participants. Methods used by the authors: The authors estimated nucleated cell counts from reference gene primer amplification. Generated by immunoSEQ multiplex PCR, the TCRdb table keeps only in-frame clones and is missing some. From that table come the V and J calls and clone size; the DNA was used to work out D and trimming. The repertoire includes under 450,000 clones, more than 75% of them detected once, and about 3% sits in the top ten. The specimen was PBMCs or T cells enriched from blood (not recorded which). This receptor was identified in a woman aged 25 to 39 who had recovered from COVID-19.

The CDR3 reads CASSRGEGPPTDTQYF. The DNA for the CDR3 is TGCGCCAGCAGCCGGGGTGAGGGCCCCCCCACAGATACGCAGTATTTT. J is TRBJ2-3 and V is TRBV4-1; D is perhaps TRBD2 (5 bases). The CDR3 runs to 16 residues. In germline, CDR1 is MGHRA, CDR2 YSYEKL. Trimming removed 4 bases at V and 2 bases at J, with 16 bases between.